The T cell receptor (beta chain) described here comes from a study of blood T cell repertoires in COVID-19 (dated by TCRdb to 2020 to 2022). Context from the whole study: Samples from collaborators originated in the United States, Italy and Spain and spanned both the acute and convalescent phases of COVID-19. Samples came from the ongoing ImmuneRACE study (first 160 participants) plus 1,254 subjects from 6 global collaborators. Subjects who had been exposed to COVID-19, were actively infected with it, or had recovered from it provided the deeply sampled blood TCRbeta repertoires that made up the dataset. HLA class I and class II types, where available, came from metadata supplied by the sample provider rather than from assay-based typing. The repertoires were made available in a free public database intended to serve as a resource for research on the immune response to SARS-CoV-2. Nearly every sample came with metadata listing a de-identified subject ID, COVID-19 status, age in years and sex. The prospective study material was composed of cDNA or gDNA derived from T cells, B-cell-depleted T cells, or PBMCs.

The collaborating institutions used their own protocols to collect whole blood in K2EDTA tubes. For TCRbeta analysis, collaborator samples were shipped as frozen whole blood, as isolated PBMCs, or as DNA extracted from either sample type. Study-wide findings and limitations: The quantity of clinical and demographic metadata differed by source and by participant and was supplied without curation.

TCRbeta CDR3 regions were amplified from genomic DNA using the immunoSEQ Assay, a bias-controlled multiplex PCR. Processing in the source paper ran as follows. Nucleated cell counts per sample were estimated from amplification of reference gene primers within the assay. Sequence reads were collapsed and filtered to measure the absolute abundance of every unique TCRbeta CDR3 rearrangement. Productive Simpson clonality was computed per sample as the square root of Simpson's diversity index over productive rearrangements. In TCRdb, the immuneACCESS table is reduced to in-frame sequences with V and J assigned. These tables do not hold every clone; where another copy was compared, an unresolved V gene accounts for under half, and the others remain unexplained. For V, J and clone size, that table is used; D and trimming come from the DNA. The sample contains a few hundred thousand clones, around 88% of them found a single time. In total, the top ten clones hold approximately 2% of the sample.

About this clone itself: The antigen this receptor binds is unknown. Base qualities were left out, and no much larger clone turns up one base away.

V and J are trimmed by 5 bases and 1 base, and the gene matches miss 2 bases of the junction. The CDR3, from cysteine to phenylalanine, totals 15 residues. Of all the DNA, just the CDR3 is kept, 45 bases in frame from base 1. Reading the germline V gene (reference sequence) gives CDR1 SEHNR and CDR2 FQNEAQ. The clonotype originates from a man in his thirties or forties with active or convalescent COVID-19. The source material was peripheral blood. This sequence uses TRBV7-9 and TRBJ2-2; 9 central bases correspond to TRBD1. The CDR3 protein: CASSPGQGNTGELFF. In nucleotides, the sequence is TGTGCCAGCAGCCCGGGACAGGGGAACACCGGGGAGCTGTTTTTT.